This TCR beta chain was profiled in a study of blood T cell repertoires in COVID-19. Per the original methods: The authors estimated nucleated cell counts from reference gene primer amplification. Clones were read by immunoSEQ multiplex PCR, and TCRdb kept only the in-frame ones, dropping some. That table supplies the V and J calls and clone size; D and trimming were determined from the DNA. The sample includes about 120,000 clones, approximately 84% of them seen just once. CDR3 length: 18 residues. The germline V gene has CDR1 SGHRS and CDR2 YFSETQ. J lost 2 bases, V lost 4 bases, and 15 bases had no gene match. In this sample, this clone turned up once.

The rearrangement joins TRBV5-1 to TRBJ1-2, with 9 nucleotides matching TRBD1. This TCR was sampled from a man in his sixties or seventies with acute or convalescent COVID-19. Specimen: peripheral blood. The chain's CDR3 is CASSPLSGTGSGNYGYTF. CDR3 bases: TGCGCCAGCAGCCCTCTGTCCGGGACAGGGTCGGGCAACTATGGCTACACCTTC. Using reference TRBV5-1 and TRBJ1-2 for the parts outside the CDR3, the full variable domain is KAGVTQTPRYLIKTRGQQVTLSCSPISGHRSVSWYQQTPGQGLQFLFEYFSETQRNKGNFPGRFSGRQFSNSRSEMNVSTLELGDSALYLCASSPLSGTGSGNYGYTFGSGTRLTVV.